Each of the 27 T cell receptor beta chains below was sequenced from the same sample in a study of long-term antiretroviral therapy in people with HIV. The immunoSEQ assay was v3.0, run at survey level. Sequenced by immunoSEQ multiplex PCR; TCRdb stores in-frame clones only, minus some. The repertoire includes tens of thousands of clones, about 83% of them detected once, and approximately 9.2% sits in the top ten. This sample comprised unsorted PBMCs, obtained 4.8 to 5 years after starting antiretroviral therapy. All receptors derive from a middle-aged man with HIV.

The chain joins TRBV5-6 to TRBJ1-1, with D possibly matching TRBD1 (6 bases). CDR3 length: 14 residues. Germline V gene sequence: CDR1 SGHDT, CDR2 YYEEEE. Between the trimmed V and J ends, which lost 0 bases and 6 bases, there was a span of 12 bases. This CDR3 is CASSLVQGLPEAFF. For the CDR3, the DNA is TGTGCCAGCAGCTTGGTCCAGGGGCTCCCTGAAGCTTTCTTT.

J is TRBJ2-1 and V is TRBV29-1, with D perhaps given as TRBD1 or TRBD2 (7 bases each). Deletions cut 5 bases from V and 5 bases from J, with 13 bases between. The length of the CDR3 is 13 residues. Germline V gene lookup returns CDR1 SQVTM and CDR2 ANQGSEA. The CDR3 DNA reads as TGCAGCGTTCGACAGGGAGGGGACAATGAGCAGTTCTTC. It translates to CSVRQGGDNEQFF.

The V gene is TRBV7-8, the J gene TRBJ1-1; 9 positions match TRBD1. The CDR3 has 12 amino acids. Trimming took 5 bases from V and 8 from J; bases not matched to a gene: 3. CDR1 and CDR2 from the germline V gene are SGHVS and FQNEAQ. The CDR3, as DNA: TGTGCCAGCAGCCTCGGACAGGGGGAAGCTTTCTTT. This encodes CASSLGQGEAFF.

This clone was seen only once. The chain uses TRBV5-1 and TRBJ1-2, with unresolved D. The CDR3 runs 17 residues. Germline V gene lookup returns CDR1 SGHRS and CDR2 YFSETQ. Trimming took off 0 bases at V and 8 bases at J, with 23 bases between the two ends. CDR3 sequence reads: CASSLVPNLNPTEGYTF. The CDR3 DNA reads TGCGCCAGCAGCTTGGTGCCAAATCTAAACCCTACTGAGGGCTACACCTTC.

V usage is TRBV6-5 and J usage is TRBJ2-7; D could derive from TRBD1 or TRBD2 (6 bases each). The CDR3 spans 13 residues. V gave up 3 bases and J gave up 6 bases, with 12 bases separating them. From germline, CDR1 is MNHEY and CDR2 SVGAGI. The CDR3 region is CASSYRRGLEQYF. The CDR3, as DNA: TGTGCCAGCAGTTATCGTCGGGGGCTCGAGCAGTACTTC.

The rearrangement uses TRBV14 and TRBJ1-6; 9 bases agree with TRBD1. Germline-derived CDR1 and CDR2 are SGHDN and FVKESK. The CDR3 runs 15 residues. V was pared by 3 bases and J by 9 bases, with 6 bases of the junction left unmatched. Written as DNA, the CDR3 is TGTGCCAGCAGCCAGGACAGGGGTGGCATTTCACCCCTCCACTTT. Translation gives CASSQDRGGISPLHF.

Notes on this clone: Compared with germline, one end of the junction differs, possibly owing to a read error. The CDR3 loop reads CASSHPQGTAIF. The CDR3 DNA follows: TGTGCCAGCAGCCACCCGCAAGGGACAGCGATTTTT. The chain is built from TRBV6-5 and TRBJ1-4; TRBD1 matches 7 bases. CDR1 is MNHEY and CDR2 is SVGAGI in the germline V gene. CDR3 size: 12 residues.

This clone appeared a few times. This chain connects TRBV27 to TRBJ1-1, with a possible D match to TRBD1 (5 bases). Trimming removed 6 bases from V and 5 bases from J, with 10 bases in between. CDR3 size: 12 residues. Germline V CDR1 and CDR2: MNHEY, SMNVEV (reference sequence). This CDR3 reads CASRTGGTEAFF. The CDR3 DNA follows: TGTGCCAGCAGGACCGGGGGTACTGAAGCTTTCTTT.

The rearrangement links TRBV9 to TRBJ2-7, with 10 bases that match TRBD1. CDR3 length equals 19 residues. The V gene's germline CDR1 is SGDLS and CDR2 YYNGEE. Trimming cost V 4 bases and J 0 bases; bases outside gene matches: 16. CDR3 nucleotides: TGTGCCAGCAGCCACCACGAGGGACAGGGGTCCCCCGCCTCCTACGAGCAGTACTTC. Amino acids: CASSHHEGQGSPASYEQYF.

Of note for this clone: A junction boundary mismatches the germline segment, possibly from a read error. The genes are TRBV18 and TRBJ2-7; TRBD2 aligns across 12 bases. There are 21 residues in the CDR3. Germline V gene sequence: CDR1 KGHSH, CDR2 LQKENI. Here the CDR3 reads CASSPQGDGRLAGVSSYEQYF. CDR3 nucleotides: TGTGCCAGCTCTCCACAGGGGGATGGGAGACTAGCGGGAGTAAGCTCCTACGAGCAGTACTTC.

This chain uses TRBV6-4 with TRBJ2-2; 12 bases line up with TRBD2. This CDR3 spans 16 amino acids. The germline V gene has CDR1 MRHNA and CDR2 SNTAGT. V was pared by 0 bases and J by 4 bases, with 0 bases of the junction left unmatched. The CDR3 sequence: CASSDSGLAGTGELFF. Written as DNA, the CDR3 is TGTGCCAGCAGTGACTCGGGACTAGCGGGCACCGGGGAGCTGTTTTTT.

The chain is built from TRBV11-2 and TRBJ1-2; D uncertain. Germline CDR1 and CDR2: SGHAT and FQNNGV. The V and J ends lost 4 bases and 5 bases respectively, with 17 bases between them. This CDR3 has 15 amino acids. This chain's CDR3 is CASSSRASLGYGYTF. The DNA for the CDR3 is TGTGCCAGCAGCTCCAGAGCCAGCCTTGGATATGGCTACACCTTC.

The chain couples TRBV19 to TRBJ1-5, with a possible D match to TRBD1 (6 bases). V was pared by 4 bases and J by 4 bases, with 14 bases between. CDR1 is LNHDA, CDR2 SQIVND, per germline (reference sequence). The CDR3 is 15 residues long. For the CDR3, the DNA is TGTGCCAGTAGTACCTACCGGGACAAGAATCAGCCCCAGCATTTT. Translated: CASSTYRDKNQPQHF. Supplemented by reference TRBV19 and TRBJ1-5, the full variable domain reads DGGITQSPKYLFRKEGQNVTLSCEQNLNHDAMYWYRQDPGQGLRLIYYSQIVNDFQKGDIAEGYSVSREKKESFPLTVTSAQKNPTAFYLCASSTYRDKNQPQHFGDGTRLSIL.

The V and J genes are TRBV6-1 and TRBJ1-1, with D possibly matching TRBD1 (6 bases). The germline V and J ends were trimmed by 4 bases and 1 base, with 10 bases remaining between them. Germline assignment: CDR1 MNHNS and CDR2 SASEGT. This CDR3 has 14 amino acids. The CDR3 DNA follows: TGTGCCAGCAGTGTGACAGGCTGGAACACTGAAGCTTTCTTT. Translating gives CASSVTGWNTEAFF.

The chain links TRBV14 to TRBJ1-2; D possibly corresponds to TRBD1 (5 bases). Germline values: CDR1 SGHDN, CDR2 FVKESK. This CDR3 region has 14 residues. The germline V and J ends were trimmed by 6 bases and 0 bases, with 11 bases remaining between them. CDR3: CASRPGPSNYGYTF. As DNA, the CDR3 is TGTGCCAGCAGACCGGGACCTTCTAACTATGGCTACACCTTC. The complete variable domain, with remaining parts taken from reference TRBV14 and TRBJ1-2, reads EAGVTQFPSHSVIEKGQTVTLRCDPISGHDNLYWYRRVMGKEIKFLLHFVKESKQDESGMPNNRFLAERTGGTYSTLKVQPAELEDSGVYFCASRPGPSNYGYTFGSGTRLTVV.

The chain is built from TRBV2 and TRBJ2-7; D remains unclear. V was clipped by 2 bases and J by 3 bases, with 11 bases between them. The CDR3 length is 14 residues. Germline values: CDR1 SNHLY, CDR2 FYNNEI. The CDR3 sequence: CASSELGFDYEQYF. The CDR3 region has the DNA TGTGCCAGCAGTGAACTGGGGTTCGACTACGAGCAGTACTTC.

The rearrangement links TRBV4-1 to TRBJ2-2, with unresolved D. The CDR3 loop spans 12 amino acids. Per the germline V gene, CDR1 is MGHRA and CDR2 is YSYEKL. V was shortened by 6 bases and J by 6 bases, with 8 bases between the two germline ends. The CDR3 loop reads CASSHDSGELFF. The CDR3 DNA follows: TGCGCCAGCAGTCATGACTCCGGGGAGCTGTTTTTT.

This chain connects TRBV4-1 to TRBJ2-2; the match to TRBD2 covers 14 bases. Germline values: CDR1 MGHRA, CDR2 YSYEKL. J was trimmed by 7 bases and V by 0 bases; bases with no gene match: 4. The CDR3 totals 17 residues. The CDR3 loop reads CASSQEGLAGAYGELFF. The CDR3 coding sequence is TGCGCCAGCAGCCAAGAGGGACTAGCGGGGGCGTACGGGGAGCTGTTTTTT.

This chain connects TRBV7-2 to TRBJ2-7; 9 nucleotides line up with TRBD2. Trimming took 6 bases from V and 7 from J; bases not matched to a gene: 13. Germline CDR1 SGHTA, CDR2 FQGNSA. The CDR3 contains 15 residues. The CDR3 nucleotides read TGTGCCAGCAGGACACCGGGACTAGCTTCGGGTGAGCAGTACTTC. Its translation: CASRTPGLASGEQYF.

The chain recombines TRBV5-1 with TRBJ2-3; TRBD2 agrees at 10 bases. Germline lookup yields CDR1 SGHRS and CDR2 YFSETQ. This CDR3 is built from 16 residues. The V gene end was trimmed by 3 bases and the J gene end by 6 bases; junction bases not matched to a gene: 10. The CDR3 bases are TGCGCCAGCAGCTCAAGCGGGGGGGCCGGTACGGATACGCAGTATTTT. This encodes CASSSSGGAGTDTQYF.

The J gene is TRBJ2-7, the V gene TRBV28, with D possibly TRBD1 on 6 matching bases. CDR1 is MDHEN and CDR2 is SYDVKM in the germline V gene. Trimming shortened V by 8 bases and J by 0 bases, and 8 bases separated the two germline ends. This CDR3 has 12 residues. In nucleotides, the CDR3 is TGTGCCAGCGCACAGGGCTCCTACGAGCAGTACTTC. Protein: CASAQGSYEQYF.

CDR3 protein: CASSLSASYSGNTIYF. CDR3 nucleotide sequence: TGTGCCAGCAGCTTAAGTGCCTCTTACTCTGGAAACACCATATATTTT. This chain connects TRBV7-2 to TRBJ1-3; no reliable D call. Germline CDR1 is SGHTA and CDR2 is FQGNSA. The CDR3 contains 16 residues. Trimming took 2 bases from V and 0 from J, leaving 11 bases between them.

V is TRBV18 and J is TRBJ2-2; D is unclear. CDR3 length equals 12 residues. V was shortened by 3 bases and J by 6 bases, with 5 bases between the two germline ends. CDR1 is KGHSH, CDR2 LQKENI, per germline. CDR3 nucleotide sequence: TGTGCCAGCTCACCCGATGCCGGGGAGCTGTTTTTT. Encoded protein: CASSPDAGELFF.

This clone was seen just once. The CDR3 sequence: CATSRVGSSSYEQYF. In DNA form, the CDR3 reads TGTGCCACCAGCAGAGTTGGGTCTAGCTCCTACGAGCAGTACTTC. The V gene is TRBV15, the J gene TRBJ2-7; D unresolved. Germline V gene lookup returns CDR1 LNHNV and CDR2 YYDKDF (reference sequence). The CDR3 length is 15 residues. V lost 1 base and J 0 bases, leaving 10 bases between the germline ends.

The chain joins TRBV5-1 to TRBJ2-1; D ambiguous. Germline V CDR1 and CDR2: SGHRS, YFSETQ. Trimming left V 0 bases short and J 4 bases short, with 17 bases between. This CDR3 comprises 17 residues. Here the CDR3 DNA reads TGCGCCAGCAGCTTGGGTAGAGCCGAACTACCATACAATGAGCAGTTCTTC. Amino acid sequence: CASSLGRAELPYNEQFF.

This sequence joins TRBV6-5 and TRBJ2-2; D is uncertain. The CDR3 extends over 12 amino acids. CDR1 and CDR2 from the germline V gene are MNHEY and SVGAGI. The V and J ends lost 2 bases and 4 bases respectively, with 2 bases between them. DNA of the CDR3: TGTGCCAGCAGTTACGGCACCGGGGAGCTGTTTTTT. This sequence encodes CASSYGTGELFF.

This clone was detected once. This chain links TRBV5-8 with TRBJ1-1; D may be TRBD1 (6 bases). The CDR3 runs 15 residues. Germline V CDR1 and CDR2: SGHTS, YDEGEE. The germline V and J ends were trimmed by 3 bases and 2 bases, with 14 bases remaining between them. The CDR3 DNA sequence: TGTGCCAGCAGCTCCGGACAGAAGCTCAACACTGAAGCTTTCTTT. It is translated as CASSSGQKLNTEAFF. Drawing the rest from reference TRBV5-8 and TRBJ1-1, the complete variable domain is EAGVTQSPTHLIKTRGQQATLRCSPISGHTSVYWYQQALGLGLQFLLWYDEGEERNRGNFPPRFSGRQFPNYSSELNVNALELEDSALYLCASSSGQKLNTEAFFGQGTRLTVV.